The 10 T cell receptor beta chains given below trace back to one sample, sequenced in a study of regulatory T cells in long-lasting Graves disease. Following extraction of RNA from PBMCs, that RNA was used to make the TCR library. One entry per CDR3 protein results from TCRdb running MiXCR on the reads. The repertoire holds about 1,300 distinct CDR3 sequences, with roughly 50% as singletons. The sequencing here drew on peripheral blood mononuclear cells (PBMCs), taken with antithyroid drug treatment, in newly diagnosed or persistent Graves disease (not recorded which). The receptors come from a female donor with Graves disease.

This chain connects TRBV20-1 to TRBJ2-3; 8 bases are shared with TRBD1. Germline V gives CDR1 DFQATT, CDR2 SNEGSKA (reference sequence). V lost 0 bases and J lost 1; bases outside the gene matches: 9. CDR3 length equals 17 residues. The CDR3 DNA reads as TGCAGTGCTAGAGATAGGTGGACAGGGCCCCGCACAGATACGCAGTATTTT. Translating gives CSARDRWTGPRTDTQYF.

This clonotype was seen a handful of times. This rearrangement joins TRBV24-1 to TRBJ2-1, with D maybe TRBD2 (6 bases). V was shortened by 4 bases and J by 7 bases, with 16 bases between the two germline ends. CDR3 length equals 15 residues. Germline assignment: CDR1 KGHDR and CDR2 SFDVKD. CDR3: CATSDPGLPGNEQFF. CDR3 DNA sequence: TGTGCCACCAGTGACCCGGGACTCCCCGGGAATGAGCAGTTCTTC.

The genes are TRBV5-1 and TRBJ2-7, with 9 bases identical to TRBD1. This CDR3 comprises 16 residues. CDR1 SGHRS and CDR2 YFSETQ come from the germline V gene. Germline trimming cut 3 bases from V and 5 bases from J; bases unmatched to any gene: 12. CDR3 nucleotides: TGCGCCAGCAGCTATACGTCCGGGACAGGGCCTCACGAGCAGTACTTC. Amino acids: CASSYTSGTGPHEQYF. The full variable domain, rest sourced from reference TRBV5-1 and TRBJ2-7, is KAGVTQTPRYLIKTRGQQVTLSCSPISGHRSVSWYQQTPGQGLQFLFEYFSETQRNKGNFPGRFSGRQFSNSRSEMNVSTLELGDSALYLCASSYTSGTGPHEQYFGPGTRLTVT.

This clonotype was counted only a few times. The V and J genes are TRBV2 and TRBJ2-3, with D possibly matching TRBD1 (6 bases). The CDR3 loop spans 16 amino acids. Germline values: CDR1 SNHLY, CDR2 FYNNEI. V dropped 6 bases and J dropped 1 base, with 17 bases sitting between them. The DNA of the CDR3 is TGTGCCAGCAGCGAGGAGGCAGGGGCGGGCACAGATACGCAGTATTTT. The encoded protein is CASSEEAGAGTDTQYF. Filled out from reference TRBV2 and TRBJ2-3, the complete variable domain reads EPEVTQTPSHQVTQMGQEVILRCVPISNHLYFYWYRQILGQKVEFLVSFYNNEISEKSEIFDDQFSVERPDGSNFTLKIRSTKLEDSAMYFCASSEEAGAGTDTQYFGPGTRLTVL.

This clonotype was detected only a few times. The chain links TRBV5-1 to TRBJ2-3; D ambiguous. V lost 1 base and J lost 2, with 11 bases in between. CDR1 SGHRS and CDR2 YFSETQ come from the germline V gene. CDR3 length: 15 residues. The CDR3 nucleotides are TGCGCCAGCAGCTTGACGGGCCCCACCACAGATACGCAGTATTTT. This encodes CASSLTGPTTDTQYF.

The chain combines TRBV14 with TRBJ2-7; TRBD2 might be the D (5 bases). Trimming took off 1 base at V and 5 bases at J, with 12 bases between the two ends. Germline lookup yields CDR1 SGHDN and CDR2 FVKESK. The CDR3 covers 14 residues. The CDR3 protein is CASSQAYPGNEQYF. In DNA form, the CDR3 reads TGTGCCAGCAGCCAAGCTTACCCGGGGAACGAGCAGTACTTC.

This clonotype was seen a few times. The rearrangement joins TRBV4-2 to TRBJ2-5; D remains ambiguous. The CDR3 totals 15 residues. The ends were cut back, 3 bases at V and 1 base at J, with 12 bases in the middle. The germline gives CDR1 LGHNA, CDR2 YNFKEQ. Written as DNA, the CDR3 is TGTGCCAGCAGCCACCGACCCTCGCCCCAAGAGACCCAGTACTTC. This translates into CASSHRPSPQETQYF.

This chain joins TRBV5-1 and TRBJ2-1; unclear D gene. From germline, CDR1 is SGHRS and CDR2 YFSETQ. Between the trimmed V and J ends, which lost 4 bases and 1 base, there was a span of 12 bases. The CDR3 sequence is 15 residues long. The CDR3 here is CASSLSSLSYNEQFF. The CDR3 DNA reads TGCGCCAGCAGCCTCTCAAGCCTTTCCTACAATGAGCAGTTCTTC.

The chain employs TRBV6-5 and TRBJ1-2; D possibly corresponds to TRBD1 (6 bases). V dropped 2 bases and J dropped 3 bases, with 10 bases sitting between them. This CDR3 spans 14 amino acids. CDR1 MNHEY and CDR2 SVGAGI come from the germline V gene. The CDR3: CASSYGQPDYGYTF. CDR3 in DNA: TGTGCCAGCAGTTACGGACAGCCCGACTATGGCTACACCTTC.

The chain employs TRBV11-2 and TRBJ1-2; maybe TRBD1 (5 bases). The CDR3 sequence is 15 residues long. V was trimmed by 5 bases and J by 2 bases, leaving 15 bases between them. Looked up from germline, CDR1 is SGHAT and CDR2 is FQNNGV. The CDR3 DNA follows: TGTGCCAGCAGCCCCTTCAAGGGGCTGAACTATGGCTACACCTTC. Residues: CASSPFKGLNYGYTF.